This TCR beta chain was sequenced for a study of EBV T-cell therapy then PD-1 blockade in nasopharyngeal carcinoma. Trimming took 5 bases from V and 5 from J; bases not matched to a gene: 16. The CDR3 loop spans 17 amino acids. CDR1 and CDR2 (germline): SEHNR, FQNEAQ (reference sequence). This clone was recorded once. Its antigen is undetermined. Treatment noted: AdE1-LMPpoly-expanded autologous EBV-specific T-cell therapy followed by anti-PD-1 nivolumab. Some clones are missing from TCRdb's copy, which holds only in-frame ones; the method was immunoSEQ multiplex PCR. The sample carries 15,000 to 20,000 clones, 65% to 85% recorded once.

The sequence was obtained from a man aged 35 to 55 with nasopharyngeal carcinoma. The specimen was CD8+ T cells from blood, collected at day 0 from a patient whose treatment included autologous EBV-specific T cells and nivolumab. The chain combines TRBV7-9 with TRBJ2-5; 8 bases fit TRBD1. The chain's CDR3 is CASSETLGTGDRETQYF. The CDR3 DNA follows: TGTGCCAGCAGCGAAACCCTCGGGACAGGCGACCGGGAGACCCAGTACTTC.